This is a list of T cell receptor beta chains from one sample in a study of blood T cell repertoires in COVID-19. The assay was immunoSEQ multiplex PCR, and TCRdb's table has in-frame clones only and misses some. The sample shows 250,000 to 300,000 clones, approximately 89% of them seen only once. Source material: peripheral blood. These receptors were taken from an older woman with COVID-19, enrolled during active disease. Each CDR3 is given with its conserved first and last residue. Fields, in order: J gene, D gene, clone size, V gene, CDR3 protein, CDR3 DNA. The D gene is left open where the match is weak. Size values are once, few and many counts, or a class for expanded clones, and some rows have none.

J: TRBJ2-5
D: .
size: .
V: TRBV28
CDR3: CASSLFFNRAGLETQYF
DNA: TGTGCCAGCAGTTTATTTTTTAATCGAGCAGGGTTAGAGACCCAGTACTTC

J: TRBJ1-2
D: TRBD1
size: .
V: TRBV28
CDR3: CATWDRGLGYGYTF
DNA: TGTGCCACCTGGGACAGGGGGTTAGGGTATGGCTACACCTTC

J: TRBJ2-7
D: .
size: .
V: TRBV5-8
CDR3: CASRTWGSSYEQYF
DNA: TGTGCCAGCAGAACATGGGGCAGCTCCTACGAGCAGTACTTC

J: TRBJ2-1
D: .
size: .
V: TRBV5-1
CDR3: CASSVRGPYNEQFF
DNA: TGCGCCAGCAGCGTCAGGGGTCCCTACAATGAGCAGTTCTTC

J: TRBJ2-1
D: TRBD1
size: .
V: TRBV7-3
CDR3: CASAKQGAFYEQFF
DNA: TGTGCCAGCGCTAAACAGGGGGCGTTCTATGAGCAGTTCTTC

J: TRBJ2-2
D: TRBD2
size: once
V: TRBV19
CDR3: CASGLAGVHTGELFF
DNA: TGTGCCAGCGGACTAGCGGGGGTACACACCGGGGAGCTGTTTTTT

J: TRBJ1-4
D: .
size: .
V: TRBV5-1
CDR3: CASSQGSSNEKLFF
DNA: TGCGCCAGCAGCCAGGGTTCATCTAATGAAAAACTGTTTTTT

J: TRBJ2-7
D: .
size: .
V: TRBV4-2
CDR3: CASGSGPYEQYF
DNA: TGTGCCAGCGGTAGCGGCCCCTACGAGCAGTACTTC

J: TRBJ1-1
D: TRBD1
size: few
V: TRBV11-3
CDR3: CASSSGQSNTEAFF
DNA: TGTGCCAGCAGCTCGGGACAGTCGAACACTGAAGCTTTCTTT

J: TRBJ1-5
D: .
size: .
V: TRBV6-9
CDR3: CASSYGRGPQHF
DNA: TGTGCCAGCAGTTACGGACGGGGGCCCCAGCATTTT

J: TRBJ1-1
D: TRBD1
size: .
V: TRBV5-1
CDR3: CASSLSTGGWTEAFF
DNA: TGCGCCAGCAGCCTATCGACAGGGGGATGGACTGAAGCTTTCTTT

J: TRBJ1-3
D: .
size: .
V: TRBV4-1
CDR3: CASSVESGNTIYF
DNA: TGCGCCAGCAGCGTAGAGTCTGGAAACACCATATATTTT

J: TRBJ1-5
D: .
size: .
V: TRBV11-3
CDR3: CASSLGGEGLQPQHF
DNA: TGTGCCAGCAGCTTGGGTGGGGAGGGGCTTCAGCCCCAGCATTTT

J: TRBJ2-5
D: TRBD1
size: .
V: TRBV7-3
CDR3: CASSLDRGQETQYF
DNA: TGTGCCAGCAGCTTGGACAGGGGCCAAGAGACCCAGTACTTC

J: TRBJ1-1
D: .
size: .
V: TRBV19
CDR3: CASSQNLNTEAFF
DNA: TGTGCCAGTAGTCAGAATTTGAACACTGAAGCTTTCTTT

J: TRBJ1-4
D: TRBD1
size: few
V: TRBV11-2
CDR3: CASSLARGPGEKLFF
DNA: TGTGCCAGCAGCTTAGCGAGGGGGCCGGGTGAAAAACTGTTTTTT

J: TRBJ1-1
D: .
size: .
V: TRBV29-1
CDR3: CSGTGLPNTEAFF
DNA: TGCAGCGGAACAGGATTACCGAACACTGAAGCTTTCTTT

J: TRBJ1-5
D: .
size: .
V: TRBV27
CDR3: CASSLTTGLSNQPQHF
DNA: TGTGCCAGCAGTCTTACAACAGGGTTGAGCAATCAGCCCCAGCATTTT

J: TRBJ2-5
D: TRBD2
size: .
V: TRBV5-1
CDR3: CASSLGLAVSETQYF
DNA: TGCGCCAGCAGCTTAGGACTAGCGGTATCAGAGACCCAGTACTTC

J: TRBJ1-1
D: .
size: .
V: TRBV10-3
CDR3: CAISKDKDTEAFF
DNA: TGTGCCATCAGTAAGGACAAAGACACTGAAGCTTTCTTT

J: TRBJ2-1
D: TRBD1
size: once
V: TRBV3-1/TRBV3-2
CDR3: CASSPGQGKRNEQFF
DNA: TGTGCCAGCAGCCCTGGACAGGGGAAGCGGAATGAGCAGTTCTTC

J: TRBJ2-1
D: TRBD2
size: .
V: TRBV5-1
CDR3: CASSRVGAGESYNEQFF
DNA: TGCGCCAGCAGCCGCGTTGGAGCGGGAGAGTCCTACAATGAGCAGTTCTTC

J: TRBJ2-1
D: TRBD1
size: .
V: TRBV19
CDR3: CASSRTGSYNEQFF
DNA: TGTGCCAGTAGTAGGACAGGGTCTTACAATGAGCAGTTCTTC

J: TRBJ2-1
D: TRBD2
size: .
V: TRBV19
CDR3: CASKLTGLAGGPIFYNEQFF
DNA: TGTGCCAGTAAATTAACGGGACTAGCGGGAGGGCCGATCTTCTACAATGAGCAGTTCTTC

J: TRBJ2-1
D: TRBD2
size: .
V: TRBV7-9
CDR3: CASSLGLAGEIGDNEQFF
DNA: TGTGCCAGCAGCTTAGGACTAGCGGGAGAGATAGGCGACAATGAGCAGTTCTTC

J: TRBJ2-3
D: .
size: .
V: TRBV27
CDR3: CASSLSAPRQVTDTQYF
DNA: TGTGCCAGCAGTTTATCGGCCCCTAGACAGGTCACAGATACGCAGTATTTT